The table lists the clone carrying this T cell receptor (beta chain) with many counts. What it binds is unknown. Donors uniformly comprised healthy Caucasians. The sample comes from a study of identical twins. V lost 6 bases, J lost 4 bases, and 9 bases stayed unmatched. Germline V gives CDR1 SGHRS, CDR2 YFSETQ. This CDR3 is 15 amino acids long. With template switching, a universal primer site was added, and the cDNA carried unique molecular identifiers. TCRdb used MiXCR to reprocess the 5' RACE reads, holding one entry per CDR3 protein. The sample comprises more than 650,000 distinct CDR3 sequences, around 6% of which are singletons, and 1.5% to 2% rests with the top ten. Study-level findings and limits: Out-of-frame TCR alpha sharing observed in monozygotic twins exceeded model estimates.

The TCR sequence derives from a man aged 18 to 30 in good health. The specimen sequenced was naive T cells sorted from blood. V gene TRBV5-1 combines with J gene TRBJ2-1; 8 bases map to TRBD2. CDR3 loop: CASTGTGGPYNEQFF. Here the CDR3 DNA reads TGCGCCAGCACGGGGACGGGAGGGCCATACAATGAGCAGTTCTTC.